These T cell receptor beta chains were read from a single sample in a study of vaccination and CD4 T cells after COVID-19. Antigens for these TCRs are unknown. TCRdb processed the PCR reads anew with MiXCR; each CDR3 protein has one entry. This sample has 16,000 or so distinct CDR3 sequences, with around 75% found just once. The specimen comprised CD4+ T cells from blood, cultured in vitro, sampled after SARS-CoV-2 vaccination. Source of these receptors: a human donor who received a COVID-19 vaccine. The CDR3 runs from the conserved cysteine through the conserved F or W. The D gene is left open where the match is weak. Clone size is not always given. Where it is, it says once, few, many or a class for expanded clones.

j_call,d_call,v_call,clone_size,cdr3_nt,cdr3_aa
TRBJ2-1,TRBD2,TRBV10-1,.,TGCGCCAGCAGTGGGACTAGTCGAGATGAGCAGTTCTTC,CASSGTSRDEQFF
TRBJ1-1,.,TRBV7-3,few,TGTGCCAGCAGCTTCGGGGGGAACACTGAAGCTTTCTTT,CASSFGGNTEAFF
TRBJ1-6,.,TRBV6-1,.,TGTGCCAGCAGTGACGACAGACAGAGACGTATCCATTCACCCCTCCACTTT,CASSDDRQRRIHSPLHF
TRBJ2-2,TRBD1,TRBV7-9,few,TGTGCCAGCAGCTCTACAGGGGGTCTCACCGGGGAGCTGTTTTTT,CASSSTGGLTGELFF
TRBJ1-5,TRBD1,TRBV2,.,TGTGCCAGCAGTGAAGCGGGACAGGGTGGCCAGCCCCAGCATTTT,CASSEAGQGGQPQHF
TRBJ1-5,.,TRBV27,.,TGTGCCAGCAGTCCCCAGGGAGGCAATCAGCCCCAGCATTTT,CASSPQGGNQPQHF
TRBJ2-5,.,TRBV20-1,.,TGCAGTGCTAGAGAAGCGGTACAAGAGACCCAGTACTTC,CSAREAVQETQYF
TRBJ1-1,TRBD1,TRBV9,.,TGTGCCAGCAGCGTCAAACAGGGGTTTGAAGCTTTCTTT,CASSVKQGFEAFF
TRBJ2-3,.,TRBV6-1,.,TGTGCCAGCAGCCCTCGGGGTACTAGCACAGATACGCAGTATTTT,CASSPRGTSTDTQYF
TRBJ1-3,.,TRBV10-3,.,TGTGCCATGCGGGCTGAAGCCGGAAACACCATATATTTT,CAMRAEAGNTIYF